Below, 24 T cell receptor beta chains from the same sample are listed, as sequenced in a study of cytomegalovirus exposure and HLA in healthy donors. Primers: 60 Vbeta forward and 13 Jbeta reverse. The protocol was immunoSEQ multiplex PCR, while the TCRdb copy is restricted to in-frame clones and leaves out a portion. The table lists approximately 200,000 clones, 85% of them singletons. Source material: PBMCs. These receptors all come from a human donor in good health.

This chain joins TRBV2 and TRBJ1-2; perhaps TRBD1 as D (5 bases). The CDR3 spans 12 residues. Trimming took off 7 bases at V and 8 bases at J, with 14 bases between the two ends. Germline-derived CDR1 and CDR2 are SNHLY and FYNNEI. The DNA of the CDR3 is TGTGCCAGCACCCAGGGAGGAGAAGGCTACACCTTC. It encodes CASTQGGEGYTF. The full variable domain, rest sourced from reference TRBV2 and TRBJ1-2, is EPEVTQTPSHQVTQMGQEVILRCVPISNHLYFYWYRQILGQKVEFLVSFYNNEISEKSEIFDDQFSVERPDGSNFTLKIRSTKLEDSAMYFCASTQGGEGYTFGSGTRLTVV.

The V and J genes are TRBV15 and TRBJ2-1, with D perhaps matching TRBD1 (6 bases). CDR1 LNHNV and CDR2 YYDKDF come from the germline V gene (reference sequence). V was clipped by 5 bases and J by 2 bases, with 13 bases between them. The CDR3 covers 15 residues. The CDR3 coding sequence is TGTGCCACCAGCTTCAGAGGGGGAACCTACAATGAGCAGTTCTTC. Translated, it gives CATSFRGGTYNEQFF. The variable domain in full, completed from reference TRBV15 and TRBJ2-1, reads DAMVIQNPRYQVTQFGKPVTLSCSQTLNHNVMYWYQQKSSQAPKLLFHYYDKDFNNEADTPDNFQSRRPNTSFCFLDIRSPGLGDTAMYLCATSFRGGTYNEQFFGPGTRLTVL.

This chain connects TRBV19 to TRBJ2-3, with 8 bases matching TRBD1. With V trimmed by 4 bases and J by 3 bases, 3 bases remained unmatched. Germline CDR1 and CDR2: LNHDA and SQIVND (reference sequence). The CDR3 is made up of 14 amino acids. DNA of the CDR3: TGTGCCAGTAGTACACAGGGGGGAACAGATACGCAGTATTTT. It encodes CASSTQGGTDTQYF.

The chain combines TRBV19 with TRBJ1-2; D perhaps matches TRBD1 (5 bases). Between the trimmed V and J ends, which lost 6 bases and 1 base, there was a span of 6 bases. The CDR3 consists of 12 residues. Germline CDR1 LNHDA, CDR2 SQIVND (reference sequence). Here the CDR3 DNA reads TGTGCCAGTAGGGACATTAACTATGGCTACACCTTC. Translating gives CASRDINYGYTF.

V and J are TRBV11-3 and TRBJ1-3; tentative D call: TRBD1 (5 bases). Trimming pared 0 bases from V and 4 bases from J, leaving 10 bases between. There are 15 residues in the CDR3. CDR1 and CDR2 (germline): SGHNT, YENEEA. The CDR3 loop reads CASSLDGGPGNTIYF. CDR3 coding DNA: TGTGCCAGCAGCTTAGACGGGGGTCCAGGAAACACCATATATTTT.

V gene TRBV7-3 combines with J gene TRBJ2-1; the match to TRBD1 covers 9 bases. The CDR3 covers 16 residues. The germline V gene has CDR1 SGHTA and CDR2 FQGTGA. The ends lost 5 bases at V and 2 bases at J; junction bases unmatched: 7. In DNA, the CDR3 is TGTGCCAGCAGCCAATTTGACAGGGGGACCTACAATGAGCAGTTCTTC. This gives the protein CASSQFDRGTYNEQFF. The whole variable domain, filled in from reference TRBV7-3 and TRBJ2-1, reads GAGVSQTPSNKVTEKGKYVELRCDPISGHTALYWYRQSLGQGPEFLIYFQGTGAADDSGLPNDRFFAVRPEGSVSTLKIQRTERGDSAVYLCASSQFDRGTYNEQFFGPGTRLTVL.

The J gene is TRBJ2-1, the V gene TRBV4-2; TRBD1 agrees at 8 bases. This CDR3 has 14 amino acids. V shed 4 bases and J 9 bases; nucleotides not matched to a gene: 8. The V gene's germline CDR1 is LGHNA and CDR2 YNFKEQ. CDR3 sequence: CASSPEQGGSEQFF. Written as DNA, the CDR3 is TGTGCCAGCAGCCCCGAACAGGGGGGCAGTGAGCAGTTCTTC.

The chain uses TRBV7-2 and TRBJ1-2, with D unresolved. The CDR3 loop spans 13 amino acids. The V end lost 0 bases, the J end lost 8 bases, and 10 bases lay between the germline ends. Germline CDR1 and CDR2: SGHTA and FQGNSA. CDR3 region: CASSLAPGVGYTF. The CDR3 DNA is TGTGCCAGCAGCTTAGCGCCAGGCGTCGGCTACACCTTC.

The V call is TRBV6-1, the J call TRBJ1-5, with 11 bases matching TRBD1. The CDR3 has 16 residues. CDR1 is MNHNS and CDR2 is SASEGT in the germline V gene. V lost 2 bases to trimming and J lost 6 bases; unmatched junction nucleotides: 6. The CDR3 protein is CASSEIGQGAGQPQHF. The CDR3, as DNA: TGTGCCAGCAGTGAAATCGGACAGGGGGCTGGTCAGCCCCAGCATTTT.

The chain recombines TRBV28 with TRBJ2-7, with 14 bases fitting TRBD2. Germline V gene lookup returns CDR1 MDHEN and CDR2 SYDVKM. V lost 5 bases to trimming and J lost 5 bases; unmatched junction nucleotides: 8. The length of the CDR3 is 16 residues. Here the CDR3 reads CASSPWTSGRIHEQYF. CDR3 sequence (DNA): TGTGCCAGCAGTCCCTGGACTAGCGGGAGGATCCACGAGCAGTACTTC.

V gene TRBV9 combines with J gene TRBJ1-2, with 7 positions matching TRBD1. The germline V gene has CDR1 SGDLS and CDR2 YYNGEE. There are 15 residues in the CDR3. J gave up 2 bases and V 3 bases, and 7 bases lay outside the gene matches. The CDR3 nucleotides are TGTGCCAGCAGCGCGAGGGACAGCCAGAACTATGGCTACACCTTC. This encodes CASSARDSQNYGYTF.

V is TRBV27 and J is TRBJ2-5; 7 bases match TRBD1. This CDR3 has 14 residues. Per germline, CDR1 MNHEY and CDR2 SMNVEV (reference sequence). J gave up 5 bases and V 4 bases, and 7 bases lay outside the gene matches. The CDR3 nucleotides are TGTGCCAGCAGTTCACGACAGGGCGGGGAGACCCAGTACTTC. Translated, it gives CASSSRQGGETQYF.

This clone was observed once. V is TRBV28 and J is TRBJ2-2; TRBD1 agrees at 11 bases. The CDR3 is 15 amino acids. CDR1 is MDHEN and CDR2 is SYDVKM in the germline V gene. Unmatched junction bases numbered 7, after V lost 5 bases and J lost 8 bases. The CDR3 protein is CASSGQGASEGELFF. As DNA, the CDR3 is TGTGCCAGCAGTGGACAGGGGGCATCCGAGGGGGAGCTGTTTTTT.

The chain employs TRBV11-2 and TRBJ2-1; 10 positions agree with TRBD2. The germline CDR1 and CDR2 sequences are SGHAT and FQNNGV. The CDR3 is 16 residues long. V was clipped by 11 bases and J by 8 bases; unmatched bases: 18. The CDR3 bases are TGTGCCCTGGAGAACCGGGAGCGGGAGGGCCTCCATGAGCAGTTCTTC. Translated, it gives CALENREREGLHEQFF.

The chain carries TRBV6-1 and TRBJ2-2, with TRBD2 matching over 7 bases. V lost 2 bases, J lost 0 bases, and 6 bases stayed unmatched. Germline lookup yields CDR1 MNHNS and CDR2 SASEGT. The CDR3 runs 17 residues. CDR3 amino acids: CASSEWASGTNTGELFF. The CDR3 region has the DNA TGTGCCAGCAGTGAATGGGCGAGCGGGACGAACACCGGGGAGCTGTTTTTT.

CDR3 coding DNA: TGCAGCACAAGACAGGTACAAGAGACCCAGTACTTC. It codes for CSTRQVQETQYF. The chain employs TRBV29-1 and TRBJ2-5, with a weak D call TRBD1 (6 bases). Trimming took 8 bases from V and 2 from J, leaving 12 bases between them. The germline V gene encodes CDR1 SQVTM and CDR2 ANQGSEA. CDR3 length equals 12 residues.

The CDR3 DNA follows: TGTGCCAGTAGTGAGACAGGGATAAACGAGCAGTACTTC. As protein: CASSETGINEQYF. The chain has TRBV19 and TRBJ2-7; TRBD1 matches 7 bases. V gave up 5 bases and J gave up 5 bases; unmatched junction bases: 6. The CDR3 is made up of 13 amino acids. Germline V gene lookup returns CDR1 LNHDA and CDR2 SQIVND (reference sequence).

V usage is TRBV5-1 and J usage is TRBJ2-7; the match to TRBD1 covers 7 bases. Per the germline V gene, CDR1 is SGHRS and CDR2 is YFSETQ. This CDR3 has 14 residues. V shed 3 bases and J 12 bases; nucleotides not matched to a gene: 15. In DNA form, the CDR3 reads TGCGCCAGCAGCTACAATGACAGGGCTGGGAGCATGTACTTC. Protein sequence: CASSYNDRAGSMYF.

The chain is built from TRBV10-3 and TRBJ2-1; 9 bases are a match to TRBD2. The trim removed 0 bases at V and 9 bases at J, leaving 9 bases unmatched. Germline V gene lookup returns CDR1 ENHRY and CDR2 SYGVKD. CDR3 length: 16 amino acids. As DNA, the CDR3 is TGTGCCATCAGTGAGTCAGGGGCTAGCGGGGTTTTTGAGCAGTTCTTC. It codes for CAISESGASGVFEQFF.

This rearrangement joins TRBV13 to TRBJ2-7, with TRBD2 matching 10 bases. The junction had 6 bases not matched to a gene; V was cut back by 5 bases and J by 5 bases. The CDR3 consists of 14 residues. Germline V lookup: CDR1 PRHDT, CDR2 FYEKMQ (reference sequence). CDR3 bases: TGTGCCAGCAGCGCAGCGGGAGGGCCCGACGAGCAGTACTTC. Protein: CASSAAGGPDEQYF. Full variable domain (remainder filled in from reference TRBV13 and TRBJ2-7): AAGVIQSPRHLIKEKRETATLKCYPIPRHDTVYWYQQGPGQDPQFLISFYEKMQSDKGSIPDRFSAQQFSDYHSELNMSSLELGDSALYFCASSAAGGPDEQYFGPGTRLTVT.

The V gene is TRBV5-4, the J gene TRBJ2-5; D remains ambiguous. The DNA end favors TRBJ2-7, so the J call may be wrong. This CDR3 is 11 amino acids long. In germline, CDR1 is SGHNT, CDR2 YYREEE (reference sequence). CDR3: CASSSSYEQYF. The CDR3 nucleotides read TGTGCCAGCAGCTCCTCCTACGAGCAGTACTTC.

The V call is TRBV19, the J call TRBJ2-3; D gene uncertain. Germline lookup yields CDR1 LNHDA and CDR2 SQIVND (reference sequence). The CDR3 runs to 13 residues. V was pared by 4 bases and J by 4 bases, with 9 bases between. The CDR3 nucleotides are TGTGCCAGTAGTACCGTGCCGGCAGATACGCAGTATTTT. Its translation is CASSTVPADTQYF. The full variable domain, completed using reference TRBV19 and TRBJ2-3, is DGGITQSPKYLFRKEGQNVTLSCEQNLNHDAMYWYRQDPGQGLRLIYYSQIVNDFQKGDIAEGYSVSREKKESFPLTVTSAQKNPTAFYLCASSTVPADTQYFGPGTRLTVL.

The count of this clone is one. The chain combines TRBV19 with TRBJ1-5, with D tentatively TRBD1 (6 bases). V lost 5 bases to trimming and J lost 6 bases, with 20 bases between them. Germline V lookup: CDR1 LNHDA, CDR2 SQIVND (reference sequence). The CDR3 consists of 16 residues. In DNA, the CDR3 is TGTGCCAGTAGTTTTGAGTGGGCAGGGGCCGGTCAGCCCCAGCATTTT. It yields the protein CASSFEWAGAGQPQHF.

This chain uses TRBV19 with TRBJ2-1; 13 bases line up with TRBD2. Germline V lookup: CDR1 LNHDA, CDR2 SQIVND (reference sequence). V shed 7 bases and J 3 bases; nucleotides not matched to a gene: 6. This CDR3 has 16 residues. The CDR3 protein is CASTWTSGSFYNEQFF. CDR3 nucleotide sequence: TGTGCCAGTACCTGGACTAGCGGGAGTTTCTACAATGAGCAGTTCTTC.